These 25 T cell receptor beta chains were all obtained from the same sample, sequenced in a study of blood T cell repertoires in COVID-19. Clones were sequenced by immunoSEQ multiplex PCR, and TCRdb holds only the in-frame ones, with some missing. This table holds around 200,000 clones, 80% to 90% found once. The sequencing sample was made of PBMCs or T cells enriched from blood (not recorded which). These receptors originate from a woman in her 40s with acute COVID-19.

The rearrangement joins TRBV2 to TRBJ2-2; tentatively, D is TRBD1 (5 bases). V was clipped by 4 bases and J by 4 bases, with 16 bases between them. CDR1 and CDR2 from the germline V gene are SNHLY and FYNNEI. CDR3 length equals 16 residues. CDR3 sequence reads: CASSVGWGIGTGELFF. The DNA of the CDR3 is TGTGCCAGCAGTGTGGGGTGGGGCATTGGCACCGGGGAGCTGTTTTTT. The full variable domain, completed using reference TRBV2 and TRBJ2-2, is EPEVTQTPSHQVTQMGQEVILRCVPISNHLYFYWYRQILGQKVEFLVSFYNNEISEKSEIFDDQFSVERPDGSNFTLKIRSTKLEDSAMYFCASSVGWGIGTGELFFGEGSRLTVL.

The chain employs TRBV5-1 and TRBJ1-4, with D maybe TRBD1 (5 bases). This CDR3 has 15 residues. From germline, CDR1 is SGHRS and CDR2 YFSETQ. Trimming removed 4 bases at V and 0 bases at J, with 10 bases between. CDR3 bases: TGCGCCAGCAGCCTCGGGGGGTCAACTAATGAAAAACTGTTTTTT. Residues: CASSLGGSTNEKLFF.

The V call is TRBV7-6, the J call TRBJ2-7, with D unresolved. V was pared by 5 bases and J by 5 bases, with 19 bases between. CDR1 and CDR2 from the germline V gene are SGHVS and FNYEAQ. CDR3 length equals 15 residues. The CDR3 DNA is TGTGCCAGCAGCGCCGATGCGACAATCGACAACGAGCAGTACGTC. It translates to CASSADATIDNEQYV.

The chain recombines TRBV20-1 with TRBJ1-6; no firm D call. Germline V CDR1 and CDR2: DFQATT, SNEGSKA (reference sequence). This CDR3 has 11 amino acids. V dropped 0 bases and J dropped 14 bases, with 8 bases sitting between them. The CDR3 sequence is CSARDERTLHF. The CDR3 nucleotides are TGCAGTGCTAGAGATGAGAGAACCCTCCACTTT.

V gene TRBV12-3 or TRBV12-4 combines with J gene TRBJ1-1; a weak D match, TRBD1 (5 bases). Deletions cut 7 bases from V and 4 bases from J, with 13 bases between. The CDR3 contains 13 residues. CDR3 nucleotide sequence: TGTGCCAGCAACGACAAGGGGATCACTGAAGCTTTCTTT. Translated, it gives CASNDKGITEAFF.

The genes are TRBV21-1 and TRBJ1-5; TRBD1, the table's D call, was not compared with the DNA. TRBV21-1 is a pseudogene. The CDR3 covers 17 residues. This CDR3 reads CASSYRGRGCGNQPQHF. Written as DNA, the CDR3 is TGTGCCAGCAGCTACAGGGGCCGGGGATGTGGCAATCAGCCCCAGCATTTT.

The chain combines TRBV5-1 with TRBJ1-1; D not certain. The CDR3 has 15 residues. The germline CDR1 and CDR2 sequences are SGHRS and YFSETQ. V was clipped by 0 bases and J by 6 bases, with 15 bases between them. CDR3 sequence reads: CASSLGGSVKAEAFF. In DNA form, the CDR3 reads TGCGCCAGCAGCTTGGGCGGGAGTGTAAAGGCTGAAGCTTTCTTT.

The chain uses TRBV3-1 (or the pseudogene TRBV3-2) and TRBJ1-2; TRBD1 is a possible D gene (5 bases). CDR1 and CDR2 from the germline V gene are LGHDT and YNNKEL (reference sequence). This CDR3 has 13 residues. With 1 base removed from V and 8 bases from J, the gap between germline ends came to 11 bases. The CDR3 protein is CASSQGTLTGYTF. The CDR3 nucleotides are TGTGCCAGCAGCCAAGGGACACTTACCGGCTACACCTTC.

This clone was detected once. The genes are TRBV15 and TRBJ2-1; no reliable D call. The germline gives CDR1 LNHNV, CDR2 YYDKDF (reference sequence). With 1 base removed from V and 0 bases from J, the gap between germline ends came to 7 bases. The CDR3 spans 15 residues. CDR3 protein: CATSRGRASYNEQFF. The CDR3 DNA reads as TGTGCCACCAGCAGAGGGAGAGCCTCCTACAATGAGCAGTTCTTC.

The genes are TRBV6-5 and TRBJ1-2, with 11 bases that match TRBD1. V shed 8 bases and J 3 bases; nucleotides not matched to a gene: 2. Looked up from germline, CDR1 is MNHEY and CDR2 is SVGAGI. This CDR3 has 13 amino acids. The DNA for the CDR3 is TGTGCCAGCCAGGGACAGGGGGACTATGGCTACACCTTC. Protein sequence: CASQGQGDYGYTF.

This clone has more than one count but fewer than ten. The chain couples TRBV5-5 to TRBJ1-5; the match to TRBD1 covers 9 bases. There are 14 residues in the CDR3. Germline CDR1 is SGHKS and CDR2 is YYEKEE (reference sequence). Trimming cost V 5 bases and J 6 bases; bases outside gene matches: 6. The CDR3 DNA is TGTGCCAGCAGTACCACAGGGGGCGGTCAGCCCCAGCATTTT. It is translated as CASSTTGGGQPQHF.

V is TRBV28 and J is TRBJ2-4; D gene ambiguous. The germline V and J ends were trimmed by 2 bases and 0 bases, with 5 bases remaining between them. CDR3 length equals 14 residues. Germline V lookup: CDR1 MDHEN, CDR2 SYDVKM. The CDR3 loop reads CASSLAGAKNIQYF. CDR3 coding DNA: TGTGCCAGCAGTTTAGCAGGAGCCAAAAACATTCAGTACTTC.

The chain carries TRBV28 and TRBJ2-2; D is possibly TRBD2 (5 bases). Trimming took off 5 bases at V and 6 bases at J, with 7 bases between the two ends. In germline, CDR1 is MDHEN, CDR2 SYDVKM. The CDR3 has 12 amino acids. The CDR3 nucleotides are TGTGCCAGCAGTGAGGGCCCCGGGGAGCTGTTTTTT. It specifies CASSEGPGELFF.

This clone was observed a few times. The V call is TRBV4-1, the J call TRBJ1-2, with TRBD1 matching over 7 bases. Trimming took 4 bases from V and 8 from J; bases not matched to a gene: 7. Germline V lookup: CDR1 MGHRA, CDR2 YSYEKL. The CDR3 runs to 13 residues. CDR3 coding DNA: TGCGCCAGCAGCCGAGGGGGCTTTGAGGGCTACACCTTC. As protein: CASSRGGFEGYTF.

The J gene is TRBJ1-2, the V gene TRBV5-4; D remains unclear. In germline, CDR1 is SGHNT, CDR2 YYREEE (reference sequence). This CDR3 has 16 residues. The V gene lost 4 bases and the J gene lost 2 bases, with 18 bases spanning the gap. The CDR3 reads CASSAPIPETNYGYTF. CDR3 nucleotides: TGTGCCAGCAGCGCGCCAATACCGGAGACGAACTATGGCTACACCTTC.

V usage is TRBV19 and J usage is TRBJ1-2; TRBD1 aligns across 7 bases. The ends lost 3 bases at V and 7 bases at J; junction bases unmatched: 8. CDR3 length: 14 residues. The germline V gene encodes CDR1 LNHDA and CDR2 SQIVND (reference sequence). The CDR3 protein is CASSIKIRDSGYTF. DNA of the CDR3: TGTGCCAGTAGTATCAAGATAAGGGACAGTGGCTACACCTTC.

J is TRBJ2-1 and V is TRBV4-1; D perhaps matches TRBD2 (5 bases). The CDR3 covers 16 residues. Deletions cut 0 bases from V and 4 bases from J, with 13 bases between. In germline, CDR1 is MGHRA, CDR2 YSYEKL. The CDR3 nucleotides read TGCGCCAGCAGCCAAGATCGTGGTAGCGTTTACAATGAGCAGTTCTTC. This sequence encodes CASSQDRGSVYNEQFF.

The chain couples TRBV3-1 (or the pseudogene TRBV3-2) to TRBJ2-1, with TRBD1 matching over 7 bases. CDR1 is LGHDT, CDR2 YNNKEL, per germline (reference sequence). V was clipped by 4 bases and J by 6 bases; unmatched bases: 9. The CDR3 runs 15 residues. In DNA, the CDR3 is TGTGCCAGCAGCCCCAACAGGGGTAACGTCAATGAGCAGTTCTTC. The encoded protein is CASSPNRGNVNEQFF.

The chain employs TRBV9 and TRBJ1-1; D ambiguous. V lost 6 bases and J lost 7, with 10 bases in between. This CDR3 is 11 amino acids long. From germline, CDR1 is SGDLS and CDR2 YYNGEE. The CDR3 DNA is TGTGCCAGCACGCCCCAGCGTGAAGCTTTCTTT. Translation gives CASTPQREAFF.

The CDR3 is CASSESTGGGQETQYF. The CDR3 nucleotides are TGTGCCAGCAGTGAAAGTACCGGGGGGGGCCAAGAGACCCAGTACTTC. The V and J genes are TRBV2 and TRBJ2-5, with 8 positions matching TRBD2. CDR1 is SNHLY and CDR2 is FYNNEI in the germline V gene. The CDR3 sequence is 16 residues long. Germline trimming cut 2 bases from V and 1 base from J; bases unmatched to any gene: 6.

This clone appeared a single time. The chain uses TRBV18 and TRBJ2-7, with 7 bases matching TRBD2. The junction had 5 bases not matched to a gene; V was cut back by 3 bases and J by 6 bases. The CDR3 contains 13 residues. Germline V gene lookup returns CDR1 KGHSH and CDR2 LQKENI. The CDR3 spells CASSPGGGSEQYF. Written as DNA, the CDR3 is TGTGCCAGCTCACCTGGGGGGGGATCCGAGCAGTACTTC.

This sequence joins TRBV5-1 and TRBJ1-6, with D unresolved. CDR3 size: 13 residues. The V gene lost 4 bases and the J gene lost 8 bases, with 10 bases spanning the gap. Germline V gene sequence: CDR1 SGHRS, CDR2 YFSETQ. The CDR3 nucleotides read TGCGCCAGCAGCCCCCTGAGGGATTCACCCCTCCACTTT. It encodes CASSPLRDSPLHF.

The V and J genes are TRBV5-4 and TRBJ2-3; 7 nucleotides match TRBD2. This CDR3 has 15 residues. J lost 2 bases, V lost 9 bases, and 12 bases had no gene match. Germline V gene sequence: CDR1 SGHNT, CDR2 YYREEE (reference sequence). Here the CDR3 DNA reads TGTGCCACCCGACGGCTAGCGGAATCCACAGATACGCAGTATTTT. Its protein product is CATRRLAESTDTQYF.

The J gene is TRBJ2-2, the V gene TRBV9; 9 nucleotides match TRBD1. This CDR3 comprises 17 residues. The junction had 11 bases not matched to a gene; V was cut back by 6 bases and J by 2 bases. The germline CDR1 and CDR2 sequences are SGDLS and YYNGEE. DNA for the CDR3: TGTGCCAGCACCCGCGTGGGGACAGGGATAAACACCGGGGAGCTGTTTTTT. It encodes CASTRVGTGINTGELFF.

This sequence joins TRBV6-4 and TRBJ1-2; TRBD1 matches at 7 bases. Germline CDR1 is MRHNA and CDR2 is SNTAGT. V trimming: 0 bases; J trimming: 5 bases; junction bases outside the gene matches: 6. This CDR3 has 15 residues. The CDR3 DNA reads TGTGCCAGCAGTGACTCTCCAGGGGGACATTATGGCTACACCTTC. It specifies CASSDSPGGHYGYTF.